This T cell receptor (beta chain) was recovered during a study of shared clonotypes between healthy human individuals. The CDR3 totals 13 residues. Germline lookup yields CDR1 SNHLY and CDR2 FYNNEI. Between the trimmed V and J ends, which lost 5 bases and 7 bases, there was a span of 12 bases. Clones were read by immunoSEQ multiplex PCR, and TCRdb kept only the in-frame ones, dropping some. The repertoire holds around 1.6 million clones, under 99% seen once, with about 0.45% in the top ten. The sequence was collected from a man aged 30-40 years in good health. The sequenced sample consisted of naive CD4+ T cells sorted from blood. Specified subset: CD45RA+ positively selected. The chain carries TRBV2 and TRBJ1-5; D might be TRBD1 (6 bases). In DNA, the CDR3 is TGTGCCAGCAGTCCTCAGGGGATGCAGCCCCAGCATTTT. Translation gives CASSPQGMQPQHF.